This TCR beta chain was recorded in a study of cytomegalovirus exposure and HLA in healthy donors. Study outcomes and limitations: Most sequenced TCRs were rare (though some public TCRs occurred in many donors). CMV antigen specificity was confirmed in vitro for a few CMV-associated chains.

PCR was performed using 60 Vbeta and 13 Jbeta primers. Sequenced by immunoSEQ multiplex PCR; TCRdb stores in-frame clones only, minus some. This table holds some 130,000 clones, about 80% found once. In its sample, this clone was seen once. The antigen is unknown. This TCR was recovered from a male donor in good health and CMV-seropositive. The sample was PBMCs.

The CDR3 spells CASRETGSMNTEAFF. DNA for the CDR3: TGCGCCAGCAGGGAGACAGGGAGCATGAACACTGAAGCTTTCTTT. The chain uses TRBV5-1 and TRBJ1-1; 7 bases align to TRBD1. The V gene's germline CDR1 is SGHRS and CDR2 YFSETQ. The V gene end was trimmed by 5 bases and the J gene end by 0 bases; junction bases not matched to a gene: 7. CDR3 size: 15 residues.